The 21 T cell receptor beta chains below were found in one sample sequenced in a study of molecular identifiers for immune sequencing clone quantification. TCRdb re-derived calls from the PCR reads in MiXCR, one entry per CDR3 protein. The data hold fewer than 45,000 distinct CDR3 sequences, with 19% observed a single time. Sequencing was performed on naive CD8+ T cells from blood, with Jurkat cell RNA spiked in. This sample's subset: FACS-sorted CD8+CD4-CCR7+CD45RA+ naive T cells. These TCRs come from a human donor in good health. Some libraries in this study had Jurkat cell RNA spiked in.

This clonotype was recorded many times. The genes are TRBV5-5 and TRBJ1-3, with unresolved D. This CDR3 region has 16 residues. Germline V lookup: CDR1 SGHKS, CDR2 YYEKEE (reference sequence). With 2 bases removed from V and 0 bases from J, the gap between germline ends came to 12 bases. CDR3 residues: CASSFTTHISGNTIYF. The CDR3 DNA is TGTGCCAGCAGCTTTACGACTCACATCTCTGGAAACACCATATATTTT.

This clonotype was recorded at least ten times. This chain joins TRBV30 and TRBJ2-7, with unresolved D. This CDR3 has 11 residues. Germline V CDR1 and CDR2: GTSNPN, SVGIG (reference sequence). V was trimmed by 2 bases and J by 7 bases, leaving 9 bases between them. CDR3 DNA sequence: TGTGCCTGGAGTCTCTTGCAAGAGCAGTACTTC. Translating it yields CAWSLLQEQYF.

This clonotype appeared many times. The chain employs TRBV7-9 and TRBJ2-7; 14 nucleotides match TRBD2. CDR1 and CDR2 (germline): SEHNR, FQNEAQ (reference sequence). V trimming: 5 bases; J trimming: 12 bases; junction bases outside the gene matches: 9. There are 14 residues in the CDR3. As DNA, the CDR3 is TGTGCCAGCAGCGTTCCGGGACTAGCGGGAGAGGCGTACTTC. Translating gives CASSVPGLAGEAYF.

Concerning this clonotype itself: Being one base from a much bigger clone, this may be a read error. DNA of the CDR3: TGTGCCAGCAGACAGGATGGGGCCAACGTCCTGGCTTTC. As protein: CASRQDGANVLAF. The rearrangement joins TRBV6-2 or TRBV6-3 to TRBJ2-6; perhaps TRBD1 as D (5 bases). This CDR3 is 13 amino acids long. Germline CDR1 reads MNHEY; CDR2 reads SVGEGT.

Details on this clonotype: This CDR3 is missing its conserved last phenylalanine or tryptophan, likely due to a read error. V gene TRBV6-2 or TRBV6-3 combines with J gene TRBJ2-7; possible D gene TRBD2, 6 bases. V gave up 0 bases and J gave up 1 base, with 16 bases separating them. This CDR3 region has 17 residues. Germline values: CDR1 MNHEY, CDR2 SVGEGT. CDR3 region: CASSYSILVSGSYEQYL. The CDR3 nucleotides are TGTGCCAGCAGTTACTCGATTCTGGTTAGCGGTTCCTACGAGCAGTACCTC.

The table lists this clonotype with a few counts. The rearrangement joins TRBV11-2 to TRBJ2-3; a possible D gene is TRBD1 (7 bases). The CDR3 covers 14 residues. Per the germline V gene, CDR1 is SGHAT and CDR2 is FQNNGV. V was shortened by 4 bases and J by 8 bases, with 16 bases between the two germline ends. The CDR3 here is CASSSRRGPGTQYF. CDR3 bases: TGTGCCAGCAGCTCAAGGAGGGGGCCAGGTACGCAGTATTTT.

The table lists this clonotype with many counts. The gene calls are TRBV27 and TRBJ2-7; either TRBD1 or TRBD2 may fit D (5 bases each). V lost 3 bases and J lost 6, with 9 bases in between. The germline gives CDR1 MNHEY, CDR2 SMNVEV (reference sequence). This CDR3 has 12 amino acids. CDR3 protein: CASSLARGEQYF. The CDR3 nucleotides read TGTGCCAGCAGTTTGGCGAGGGGCGAGCAGTACTTC.

The CDR3 DNA reads as TGCGCCAGCAGCCAAGAGTGGGCTAGCGGGGGTCAGTTCTTC. It translates to CASSQEWASGGQFF. The chain recombines TRBV4-1 with TRBJ2-1; TRBD2 matches at 10 bases. Germline trimming cut 0 bases from V and 13 bases from J; bases unmatched to any gene: 6. This CDR3 has 14 residues. The germline V gene has CDR1 MGHRA and CDR2 YSYEKL.

The rearrangement joins TRBV5-6 to TRBJ2-3; tentative D call: TRBD1 (5 bases). The V end was cut by 0 bases, the J end by 6 bases, with 17 bases between. Germline assignment: CDR1 SGHDT and CDR2 YYEEEE. CDR3 size: 16 residues. In DNA form, the CDR3 reads TGTGCCAGCAGCTTGGCCTTTCAGGGTCAGGAGGATACGCAGTATTTT. Protein sequence: CASSLAFQGQEDTQYF.

This clonotype is medium-sized. The rearrangement uses TRBV29-1 and TRBJ2-4; no definite D call. This CDR3 spans 10 amino acids. V shed 4 bases and J shed 9 bases, with 7 bases lying between them. Per the germline V gene, CDR1 is SQVTM and CDR2 is ANQGSEA. The CDR3 DNA reads TGCAGCGTTGTATCGTCCATTCAGTACTTC. This codes for CSVVSSIQYF.

The table lists this clonotype with many counts. The V gene is TRBV27, the J gene TRBJ1-5; D is undetermined. The CDR3 spans 14 residues. Between the trimmed V and J ends, which lost 8 bases and 2 bases, there was a span of 13 bases. The germline V gene has CDR1 MNHEY and CDR2 SMNVEV (reference sequence). In DNA form, the CDR3 reads TGTGCCAGCGTCTCCAGCATGGGCAATCAGCCCCAGCATTTT. This sequence encodes CASVSSMGNQPQHF.

The chain joins TRBV7-9 to TRBJ1-3, with a tentative D call TRBD1 (5 bases). Germline V lookup: CDR1 SEHNR, CDR2 FQNEAQ (reference sequence). Trimming pared 4 bases from V and 0 bases from J, leaving 13 bases between. The CDR3 is 16 amino acids. Here the CDR3 reads CASSSVTGHSGNTIYF. Here the CDR3 DNA reads TGTGCCAGCAGCTCCGTTACAGGCCACTCTGGAAACACCATATATTTT.

Regarding this clonotype: A single base separates this from a much larger clone, so it may be a read error. V usage is TRBV5-4 and J usage is TRBJ2-1; 8 bases fit TRBD2. CDR1 is SGHNT and CDR2 is YYREEE in the germline V gene (reference sequence). The CDR3 extends over 15 amino acids. The CDR3 here is CASGLAWTSPDEQFF. CDR3 DNA: TGTGCCAGCGGCTTGGCTTGGACTAGCCCGGATGAGCAGTTCTTC.

Ten or more counts support this clonotype. V usage is TRBV7-9 and J usage is TRBJ2-3, with 8 bases fitting TRBD2. CDR1 and CDR2 (germline): SEHNR, FQNEAQ (reference sequence). This CDR3 spans 15 amino acids. V gave up 5 bases and J gave up 4 bases; unmatched junction bases: 8. CDR3 DNA sequence: TGTGCCAGCAGCCGTCCCGGGACTAGTGCAGATACGCAGTATTTT. This sequence encodes CASSRPGTSADTQYF.

This clonotype came up many times. This rearrangement joins TRBV7-2 to TRBJ2-2; D is possibly TRBD1 or TRBD2 (5 bases each). V was trimmed by 2 bases and J by 7 bases, leaving 11 bases between them. Germline-derived CDR1 and CDR2 are SGHTA and FQGNSA. The CDR3 is 14 amino acids. CDR3: CASSLIRDGGELFF. CDR3 sequence (DNA): TGTGCCAGCAGCTTAATCCGGGACGGCGGGGAGCTGTTTTTT.

This clonotype was observed a few times. The V call is TRBV7-9, the J call TRBJ2-1, with D possibly being TRBD1 or TRBD2 (5 bases each). Trimming removed 5 bases from V and 5 bases from J, with 13 bases in between. Germline V CDR1 and CDR2: SEHNR, FQNEAQ (reference sequence). The CDR3 spans 14 residues. CDR3 DNA sequence: TGTGCCAGCAGCCACCTTGGGGGAGACAATGAGCAGTTCTTC. As protein: CASSHLGGDNEQFF.

This clonotype came up many times. Here the CDR3 reads CASSDGQLNTEAFF. The CDR3 DNA reads as TGTGCCAGCAGCGACGGACAGCTGAACACTGAAGCTTTCTTT. The V and J genes are TRBV7-9 and TRBJ1-1, with D possibly TRBD1 on 6 matching bases. Germline loops: CDR1 SEHNR, CDR2 FQNEAQ (reference sequence). The V gene lost 5 bases and the J gene lost 0 bases, with 10 bases spanning the gap. The CDR3 totals 14 residues.

The CDR3 region has the DNA TGTGCCAGCAGTTACGAGGTTCGTTGGGACAGGGGGCGTAATGAGCAGTTCTTC. This sequence encodes CASSYEVRWDRGRNEQFF. V usage is TRBV6-5 and J usage is TRBJ2-1, with 12 bases identical to TRBD1. The V and J ends lost 2 bases and 7 bases, in that order; junction bases with no gene match: 12. Germline V gene data show CDR1 as MNHEY and CDR2 as SVGAGI. There are 18 residues in the CDR3.

J is TRBJ2-6 and V is TRBV27, with D possibly TRBD1 on 6 matching bases. This CDR3 has 16 residues. V lost 0 bases to trimming and J lost 2 bases, with 8 bases between them. Germline loops: CDR1 MNHEY, CDR2 SMNVEV (reference sequence). CDR3 coding DNA: TGTGCCAGCAGTTTATCGGGGGCCCCTGGGGCCAACGTCCTGACTTTC. Its translation: CASSLSGAPGANVLTF.

The chain has TRBV7-8 and TRBJ2-2, with D perhaps assigned TRBD1 or TRBD2 (6 bases each). CDR1 and CDR2 (germline): SGHVS, FQNEAQ. V was clipped by 6 bases and J by 2 bases, with 19 bases between them. The CDR3 sequence is 17 residues long. CDR3 nucleotides: TGTGCCAGCAGTGCACCCGGGGGCAGGGTAAACACCGGGGAGCTGTTTTTT. Its translation: CASSAPGGRVNTGELFF. The entire variable domain, with the rest obtained from reference TRBV7-8 and TRBJ2-2, is as follows: GAGVSQSPRYKVAKRGQDVALRCDPISGHVSLFWYQQALGQGPEFLTYFQNEAQLDKSGLPSDRFFAERPEGSVSTLKIQRTQQEDSAVYLCASSAPGGRVNTGELFFGEGSRLTVL.

This chain joins TRBV14 and TRBJ1-6; 8 bases agree with TRBD1. In germline, CDR1 is SGHDN, CDR2 FVKESK. The CDR3 sequence is 14 residues long. V dropped 4 bases and J dropped 9; count of bases not matched to a gene: 5. CDR3 DNA sequence: TGTGCCAGCAGCCCGGACAGGGTATTTTCACCCCTCCACTTT. It is translated as CASSPDRVFSPLHF.